The T cell receptor beta chain under discussion was sequenced for a study of tumor and adjacent non-tumor tissue in lung cancer. Study as a whole: Patients were aged roughly 31 to 76, ten or so men and a handful of women, stage I to III. Some 4.2 million productive TCRbeta reads were obtained per sample on average. The study, taken as a whole, reports: Patients with more diverse tumor TCRs had worse survival. Significantly higher TCR diversity was found in tumor than normal lung.

The template was RNA from unsorted bulk tissue. As regards this clonotype: Its specificity is not known.

The library came from three nested PCR rounds adapted from ARM-PCR protocols. Each CDR3 protein is one row after TCRdb ran MiXCR on the multiplex PCR reads. Of some 71,000 distinct CDR3 sequences listed, around 77% are singletons. The CDR3 length is 15 residues. Trimming left V 5 bases short and J 3 bases short, with 16 bases between. Germline assignment: CDR1 SEHNR and CDR2 FQNEAQ (reference sequence). The rearrangement uses TRBV7-9 and TRBJ2-5; D unresolved. Sequencing input: lung tumor tissue. The source of this sequence is a woman aged 40-49 years with non-small cell lung cancer. CDR3 amino acids: CASSQRHGWEETQYF. CDR3 in DNA: TGTGCCAGCAGCCAAAGACATGGCTGGGAAGAGACCCAGTACTTC.